This TCR beta chain was found in a study of T cells in Graves' hyperthyroidism and ophthalmopathy. Overall study findings and caveats: Researchers found most expanded thyroid clonotypes above 0.001 in blood as well.

A note on this clonotype: Its antigen is as yet unknown.

V was pared by 7 bases and J by 4 bases, with 14 bases between. CDR1 MNHNS and CDR2 SASEGT come from the germline V gene. The CDR3 runs 14 residues. Amplification targeted TCR beta CDR3 regions from RNA transcripts. The TCR CDR3 was amplified in a first-round RT-PCR using the HTBI primer set. TCRdb reprocessed the multiplex PCR reads via MiXCR and lists one record per CDR3 protein. The data show under 350,000 distinct CDR3 sequences, over 15% seen once. Graves' hyperthyroidism showing no ophthalmopathy progression within 18 months was considered stable. The PBMCs studied were ones that came from 9 to 10 ml fresh peripheral blood.

The TCR originated in a woman between 45 and 65 years old with Graves' hyperthyroidism. The specimen was blood. The chain employs TRBV6-1 and TRBJ1-5; the D gene is possibly TRBD1 (6 bases). The CDR3 reads CASNPGAGNQPQHF. CDR3 in DNA: TGTGCCAGCAACCCAGGGGCGGGAAATCAGCCCCAGCATTTT.